This T cell receptor (beta chain) was sequenced in a study of CD8+CD57+ T cells in acquired aplastic anemia. Study-level information: Recorded DNA amounts for sorted CD4+ and CD8+ cells had an average of 3.2 ug.

As for this clonotype: Its antigen remains unidentified.

General study points: In common between the patients and the controls were twenty-nine CD8+ CDR3 sequences.

CDR3 and TCR beta VDJ profiling relied on genomic DNA as the template. TCRdb analysed the reads with MiXCR anew, one entry per CDR3 protein. The table lists hundreds of thousands of distinct CDR3 sequences, 55% to 70% of them singletons. The sample consisted of sorted CD4+, CD8+, or CD8+CD57+ T cells (not recorded which) from PBMCs. The receptor was derived from a human donor in good health, serving as a control.

The CDR3, as DNA: TGCGCCAGCAGCTTGCCTGGACAGGGGGCGGTCACTGAAGCTTTCTTT. Residues: CASSLPGQGAVTEAFF. The chain carries TRBV5-1 and TRBJ1-1; 11 bases are a match to TRBD1. The V gene end was trimmed by 1 base and the J gene end by 4 bases; junction bases not matched to a gene: 6. Germline loops: CDR1 SGHRS, CDR2 YFSETQ. The CDR3 extends over 16 amino acids. The full variable domain, completed using reference TRBV5-1 and TRBJ1-1, is KAGVTQTPRYLIKTRGQQVTLSCSPISGHRSVSWYQQTPGQGLQFLFEYFSETQRNKGNFPGRFSGRQFSNSRSEMNVSTLELGDSALYLCASSLPGQGAVTEAFFGQGTRLTVV.